The T cell receptor (beta chain) under discussion was sequenced for a study of OX40 agonist ivuxolimab in advanced cancers. This CDR3 contains 15 residues. V shed 6 bases and J shed 5 bases, with 19 bases lying between them. CDR1 is SGHTA, CDR2 FQGNSA, per germline. Patients were ruled out by autoimmune disease history or systemic immunosuppression. This table comes from immunoSEQ multiplex PCR, and its TCRdb copy is limited to in-frame clones, with some not included. The sample has about 96,000 clones; 84% are singletons. This clonotype was obtained from an adult with an advanced solid tumor such as melanoma, head and neck, liver or kidney cancer. Sequenced material: CD4+ or CD8+ T cells sorted from blood, taken in a trial of the OX40 agonist ivuxolimab. The gene calls are TRBV7-2 and TRBJ1-1; possibly TRBD1 for D (6 bases). DNA for the CDR3: TGTGCCAGCAGTTCCCTATCAGGGGTTGGGACTGAAGCTTTCTTT. Protein: CASSSLSGVGTEAFF.